The clone carrying this T cell receptor beta chain was recorded at least ten times. The target antigen is unknown. This specimen comes from a study of T cells in Graves' hyperthyroidism and ophthalmopathy. CDR3 length: 17 residues. The germline V gene has CDR1 LNHNV and CDR2 YYDKDF (reference sequence). V lost 1 base to trimming and J lost 2 bases, with 18 bases between them. The diagnostic basis comprised clinical symptoms, serum thyroxine and TRAb, thyroid ultrasound and orbital computed tomography. Researchers took RNA transcripts and amplified the TCR beta CDR3 regions from them. The primer set for the first-round RT-PCR of the TCR CDR3 was HTBI. TCRdb passed the multiplex PCR reads through MiXCR, listing each CDR3 protein once. The table records some 570,000 distinct CDR3 sequences, approximately 15% of them present only once. The study's findings and limits: Blood also showed most of the thyroid clonotypes that were expanded above 0.001. The model forecast ophthalmopathy, anticipating it by a median approximately 7 months before onset.

This clonotype was obtained from a woman between 18 and 29 years old with Graves' ophthalmopathy. The chain uses TRBV15 and TRBJ2-7, with D possibly being TRBD1 or TRBD2 (5 bases each). The sequenced sample consisted of blood. The CDR3 protein is CATSRVVRDAATYEQYF. CDR3 nucleotides: TGTGCCACCAGCAGAGTGGTAAGGGACGCAGCCACCTACGAGCAGTACTTC.